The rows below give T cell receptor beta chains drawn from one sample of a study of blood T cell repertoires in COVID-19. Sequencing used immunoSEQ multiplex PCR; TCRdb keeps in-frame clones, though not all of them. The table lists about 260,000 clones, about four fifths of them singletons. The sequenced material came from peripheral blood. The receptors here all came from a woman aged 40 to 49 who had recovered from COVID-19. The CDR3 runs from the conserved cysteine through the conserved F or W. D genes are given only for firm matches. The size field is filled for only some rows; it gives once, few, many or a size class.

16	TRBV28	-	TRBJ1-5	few	TGTGCCAGCAGTTTAATTTCACCCGGTTTCAATCAGCCCCAGCATTTT	CASSLISPGFNQPQHF
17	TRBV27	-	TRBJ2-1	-	TGTGCCAGCAGTCCGAGGGGAGGCCGACCAATTCAGAATGAGCAGTTCTTC	CASSPRGGRPIQNEQFF
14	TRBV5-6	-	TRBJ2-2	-	TGTGCCAGCAGCTTGCCTACCGGCACCGGGGAGCTGTTTTTT	CASSLPTGTGELFF
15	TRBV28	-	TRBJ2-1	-	TGTGCCAGCAGTCCCGGTGGAGAAGAATACAATGAGCAGTTCTTC	CASSPGGEEYNEQFF
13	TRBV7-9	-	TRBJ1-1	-	TGTGCCAGCAGCGGGGGCGGACACACTGAAGCTTTCTTT	CASSGGGHTEAFF
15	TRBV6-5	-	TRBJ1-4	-	TGTGCCAGCAGTTATATCCCTTCAGAAAATGAAAAACTGTTTTTT	CASSYIPSENEKLFF
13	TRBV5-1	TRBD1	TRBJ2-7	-	TGCGCCAGCAGCCGGGACAGCACCTACGAGCAGTACTTC	CASSRDSTYEQYF
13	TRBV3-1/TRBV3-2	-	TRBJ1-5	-	TGTGCCAGCAGCCAACAGGGTTGGCAGCCCCAGCATTTT	CASSQQGWQPQHF
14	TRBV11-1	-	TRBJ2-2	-	TGTGCCAGCAGTTACCGGGAGCGCACCGGGGAGCTGTTTTTT	CASSYRERTGELFF
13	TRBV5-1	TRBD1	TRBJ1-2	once	TGCGCCAGCAGCTTGGGGACAGGGTATGGCTACACCTTC	CASSLGTGYGYTF
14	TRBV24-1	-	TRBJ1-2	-	TGTGCCACCAGTGAACCCGACAGATTCTATGGCTACACCTTC	CATSEPDRFYGYTF
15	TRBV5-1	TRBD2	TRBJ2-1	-	TGCGCCAGCAGTCAAGCGGGGGGGCTTAACAATGAGCAGTTCTTC	CASSQAGGLNNEQFF
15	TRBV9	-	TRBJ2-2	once	TGTGCCAGCACCAAGTCGGGGGCGAACACCGGGGAGCTGTTTTTT	CASTKSGANTGELFF
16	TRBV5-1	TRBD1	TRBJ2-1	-	TGCGCCAGCAGCTATTGGGGACAGGGGGCGACCAATGAGCAGTTCTTC	CASSYWGQGATNEQFF
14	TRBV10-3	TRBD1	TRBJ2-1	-	TGTGCCATCAGCCCGGGACAGGGCCGAAATGAGCAGTTCTTC	CAISPGQGRNEQFF
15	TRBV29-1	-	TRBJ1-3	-	TGCAGCGGATCCGCAAGGGGTAGCTCTGGAAACACCATATATTTT	CSGSARGSSGNTIYF
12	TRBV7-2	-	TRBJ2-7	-	TGTGCCAGCAGCGGTGGGGCTTCCGAGCAGTACTTC	CASSGGASEQYF
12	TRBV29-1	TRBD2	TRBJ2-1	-	TGCAGCGTTGAAGATAGCGGGGGCTCGCAGTTCTTC	CSVEDSGGSQFF
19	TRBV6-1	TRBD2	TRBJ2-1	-	TGTGCCAGCAGTGACCGGGATGACAGGGGTACTAGCGGGGACAATGAGCAGTTCTTC	CASSDRDDRGTSGDNEQFF
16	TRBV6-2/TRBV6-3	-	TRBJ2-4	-	TGTGCCAGCAGTTACCGGCAGACTCTAGCCAAAAACATTCAGTACTTC	CASSYRQTLAKNIQYF
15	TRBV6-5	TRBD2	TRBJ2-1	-	TGTGCCAGCAAACTACTAGCGGGGGGGCAAAATGAGCAGTTCTTC	CASKLLAGGQNEQFF
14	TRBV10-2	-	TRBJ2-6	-	TGCGCCAGCAGTGAAGGGGCTGGGGCCAACGTCCTGACTTTC	CASSEGAGANVLTF
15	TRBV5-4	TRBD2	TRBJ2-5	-	TGTGCCAGCAGCGCTAGCGGGGGAAGGACAGAGACCCAGTACTTC	CASSASGGRTETQYF
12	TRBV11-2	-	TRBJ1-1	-	TGTGCCACCAGGGGCATGAACACTGAAGCTTTCTTT	CATRGMNTEAFF
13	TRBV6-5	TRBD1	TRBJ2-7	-	TGTGCCAGCAGCAGGGGACAGTCCTACGAGCAGTACTTC	CASSRGQSYEQYF
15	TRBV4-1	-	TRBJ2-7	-	TGCGCCAGCAGCCACCTAGGTCGGAGCTCCTACGAGCAGTACTTC	CASSHLGRSSYEQYF
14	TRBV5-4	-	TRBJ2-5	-	TGTGCCAGCAGACCTACAGGTAGAGGAGAGACCCAGTACTTC	CASRPTGRGETQYF
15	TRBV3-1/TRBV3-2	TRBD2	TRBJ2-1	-	TGTGCCAGCAGCCCCATGTTACTAGCGCGTTATGAGCAGTTCTTC	CASSPMLLARYEQFF
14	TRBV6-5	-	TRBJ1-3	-	TGTGCCAGCAGTCTCGGGGGGACTGGAAACACCATATATTTT	CASSLGGTGNTIYF
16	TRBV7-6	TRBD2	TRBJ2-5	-	TGTGCCAGCAGCCAAGGACTAGCGGGGGGGCGCGAGACCCAGTACTTC	CASSQGLAGGRETQYF
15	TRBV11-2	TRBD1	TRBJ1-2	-	TGTGCCAGCAGCTTAGATGAGACAGGGTATTATGGCTACACCTTC	CASSLDETGYYGYTF
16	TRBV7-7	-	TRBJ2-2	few	TGTGCCAGCAGCTCCTGGGACCGACGTAGGGGGGGGGAGCTGTTTTTT	CASSSWDRRRGGELFF
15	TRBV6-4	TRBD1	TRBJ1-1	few	TGTGCCAGCAGCCTGCGAGGGACAGGGGGCACTGAAGCTTTCTTT	CASSLRGTGGTEAFF
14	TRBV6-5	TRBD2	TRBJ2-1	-	TGTGCCAGCAGTTACAATCGGGGGGGCTATGAGCAGTTCTTC	CASSYNRGGYEQFF
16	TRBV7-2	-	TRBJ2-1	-	TGTGCCAGCAGCCCTAGGGGGGGGGCCTCCTACAATGAGCAGTTCTTC	CASSPRGGASYNEQFF
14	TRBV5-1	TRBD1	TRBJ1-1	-	TGCGCCAGCACCCGGGACAGCTCGAACACTGAAGCTTTCTTT	CASTRDSSNTEAFF
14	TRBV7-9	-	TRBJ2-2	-	TGTGCCAGCAGCGAACAGGGGGGGACCGGGGAGCTGTTTTTT	CASSEQGGTGELFF
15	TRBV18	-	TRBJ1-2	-	TGTGCCAGCTCACCAACGGGGGGCGCGGTCTATGGCTACACCTTC	CASSPTGGAVYGYTF
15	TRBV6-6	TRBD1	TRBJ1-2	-	TGTGCCAGCAGTACAGGGGGAAGCGCTAACTATGGCTACACCTTC	CASSTGGSANYGYTF
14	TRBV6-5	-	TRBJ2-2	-	TGTGCCAGCAGTACCCCAGGGTTGGCCGGGGAGCTGTTTTTT	CASSTPGLAGELFF
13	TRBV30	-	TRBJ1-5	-	TGTGCCTGGAGTCCTCCGCGGGGTCAGCCCCAGCATTTT	CAWSPPRGQPQHF
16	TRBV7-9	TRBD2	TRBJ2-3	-	TGTGCCAGCAGACCTGGACTAGCGGGGGGCACAGATACGCAGTATTTT	CASRPGLAGGTDTQYF
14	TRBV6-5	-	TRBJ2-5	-	TGTGCCAGCAGTTACGGGCAGGGGGGAGAGACCCAGTACTTC	CASSYGQGGETQYF
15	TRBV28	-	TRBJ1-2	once	TGTGCCAGCAGTCCGCGGGAGACTCGTCCTTGGGGCTACACCTTC	CASSPRETRPWGYTF
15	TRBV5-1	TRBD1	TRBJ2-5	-	TGCGCCAGCAGCTTAGGGACAGTATTACGAGAGACCCAGTACTTC	CASSLGTVLRETQYF
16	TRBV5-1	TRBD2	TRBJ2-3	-	TGCGCCAGCAGCTTCGGTAGCGGGAGGAGGGGGGAGGTGCAGTATTTT	CASSFGSGRRGEVQYF
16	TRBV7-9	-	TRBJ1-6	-	TGTGCCAGCAGCTTAAATTCAGGGTTACGGAATTCACCCCTCCACTTT	CASSLNSGLRNSPLHF
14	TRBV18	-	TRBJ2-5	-	TGTGCCAGCTCACGGGGGCTGTTCAAAGAGACCCAGTACTTC	CASSRGLFKETQYF